These T cell receptor beta chains were read from a single sample in a study of blood T cells in healthy people across ages. One entry per CDR3 protein, called by TCRdb with MiXCR from the 5' RACE reads. Found here are almost 1 million distinct CDR3 sequences, roughly 51% of them singletons; the top ten hold about 22%. The sequenced sample was blood. These receptor sequences come from a woman in her sixties in good health. Each CDR3 is given with its conserved first and last residue.

v_call	j_call	cdr3_aa
TRBV7-9	TRBJ1-1	CASSGTGSGTEAFF
TRBV5-1	TRBJ2-7	CASSSGTGGIVNYEQYF
TRBV7-2	TRBJ1-2	CASSSYLTGIEGYTF
TRBV6-2/TRBV6-3	TRBJ2-2	CASRPAGASHTGELFF
TRBV5-1	TRBJ2-7	CASRYQLAGGIYYEQYF
TRBV9	TRBJ2-1	CASSLRGVDEQFF
TRBV24-1	TRBJ1-5	CATSRQAENGFRNQPQHF
TRBV20-1	TRBJ2-7	CSARVGPLATEQYF
TRBV20-1	TRBJ2-1	CSARQRTGYNEQFF
TRBV29-1	TRBJ2-7	CSQGTGAYEQYF
TRBV27	TRBJ2-5	CASSRKGQQETQYF
TRBV20-1	TRBJ2-4	CSASPRGSLAKNIQYF